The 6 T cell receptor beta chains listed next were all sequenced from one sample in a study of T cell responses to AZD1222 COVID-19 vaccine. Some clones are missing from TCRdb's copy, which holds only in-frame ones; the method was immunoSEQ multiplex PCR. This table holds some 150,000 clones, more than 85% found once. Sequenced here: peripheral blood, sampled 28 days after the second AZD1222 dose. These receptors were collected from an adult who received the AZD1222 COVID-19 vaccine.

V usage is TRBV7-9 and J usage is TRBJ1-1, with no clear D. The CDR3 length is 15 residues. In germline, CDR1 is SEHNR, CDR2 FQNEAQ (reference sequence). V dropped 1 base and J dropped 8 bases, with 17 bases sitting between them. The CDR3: CASSLEIIKRTEAFF. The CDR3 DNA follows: TGTGCCAGCAGCTTAGAGATTATAAAGAGGACCGAAGCTTTCTTT.

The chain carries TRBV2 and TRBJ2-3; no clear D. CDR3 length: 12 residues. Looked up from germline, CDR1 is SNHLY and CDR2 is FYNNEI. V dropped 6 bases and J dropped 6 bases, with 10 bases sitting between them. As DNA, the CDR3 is TGTGCCAGCAGGGGTTTTATCGATACGCAGTATTTT. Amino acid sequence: CASRGFIDTQYF.

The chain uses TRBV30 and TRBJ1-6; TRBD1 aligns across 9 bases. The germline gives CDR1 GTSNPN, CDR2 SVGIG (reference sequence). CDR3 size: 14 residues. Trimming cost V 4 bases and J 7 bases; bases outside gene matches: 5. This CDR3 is CAWTYGTGNSPLHF. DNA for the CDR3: TGTGCCTGGACCTATGGGACAGGGAATTCACCCCTCCACTTT.

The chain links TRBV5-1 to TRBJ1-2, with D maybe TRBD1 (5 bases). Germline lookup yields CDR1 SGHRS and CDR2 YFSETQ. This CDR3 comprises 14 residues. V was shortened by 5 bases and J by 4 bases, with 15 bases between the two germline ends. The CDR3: CASRFRAASYGYTF. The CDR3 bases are TGCGCCAGCAGATTCAGGGCAGCCTCCTATGGCTACACCTTC.

CDR3 coding DNA: TGTGCCAGCAGTGAAGGAGAGGGTGACACCGGGGAGCTGTTTTTT. Translation gives CASSEGEGDTGELFF. V is TRBV25-1 and J is TRBJ2-2, with a possible D match to TRBD2 (5 bases). The CDR3 length is 15 residues. V lost 2 bases to trimming and J lost 3 bases, with 10 bases between them. Germline CDR1 is MGHDK and CDR2 is SYGVNS.

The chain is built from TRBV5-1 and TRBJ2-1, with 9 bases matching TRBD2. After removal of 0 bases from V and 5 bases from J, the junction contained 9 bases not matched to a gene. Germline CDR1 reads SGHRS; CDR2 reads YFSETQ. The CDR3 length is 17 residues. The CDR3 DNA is TGCGCCAGCAGCTTGGGCGGGAGGGCCTCGGGAAACAATGAGCAGTTCTTC. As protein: CASSLGGRASGNNEQFF.